These 21 T cell receptor beta chains originate from one sample sequenced in a study of blood T cells in healthy people across ages. Together with a sample-barcoded 5' primer, a J-beta primer mix was included in a second PCR lasting roughly 7 to 11 cycles. TCRdb re-derived calls from the 5' RACE reads in MiXCR, one entry per CDR3 protein. The profile covers 1 million to 1.2 million distinct CDR3 sequences, with around two fifths appearing a single time and about an eighth taken by the ten largest. The sequenced material came from blood. These receptors originate from a man in his late teens or twenties in good health.

This clonotype was seen more than once but under ten times. The chain carries TRBV6-2 or TRBV6-3 and TRBJ2-7; possible D gene TRBD2, 6 bases. CDR1 is MNHEY, CDR2 SVGEGT, per germline. V lost 2 bases and J 6 bases, leaving 17 bases between the germline ends. The CDR3 is 15 amino acids. CDR3 in DNA: TGTGCCAGCAGTTACAATGAGCGGGCCTTAGGCGAGCAGTACTTC. Its protein product is CASSYNERALGEQYF.

This chain uses TRBV20-1 with TRBJ1-1; D gene unclear. The CDR3 totals 14 residues. Germline V gene sequence: CDR1 DFQATT, CDR2 SNEGSKA (reference sequence). Trimming took off 1 base at V and 4 bases at J, with 13 bases between the two ends. CDR3 nucleotide sequence: TGCAGTGCTAGAGGTCGTGGGCTTGCCACTGAAGCTTTCTTT. It translates to CSARGRGLATEAFF.

The V gene is TRBV6-1, the J gene TRBJ1-5; D is undetermined. There are 13 residues in the CDR3. CDR1 is MNHNS, CDR2 SASEGT, per germline. V was clipped by 3 bases and J by 5 bases, with 8 bases between them. CDR3 amino acids: CASSEPPDQPQHF. Here the CDR3 DNA reads TGTGCCAGCAGTGAGCCTCCAGATCAGCCCCAGCATTTT.

The table lists this clonotype with a few counts. The chain links TRBV20-1 to TRBJ1-5; 7 nucleotides align to TRBD1. The CDR3 spans 13 residues. Trimming cost V 6 bases and J 5 bases; bases outside gene matches: 7. Per germline, CDR1 DFQATT and CDR2 SNEGSKA (reference sequence). The CDR3: CSAEGTDDQPQHF. The CDR3 coding sequence is TGCAGTGCAGAAGGGACAGATGATCAGCCCCAGCATTTT.

This clonotype was counted between two and nine times. This rearrangement joins TRBV20-1 to TRBJ1-1; D possibly corresponds to TRBD1 (6 bases). Trimming removed 6 bases from V and 1 base from J, with 9 bases in between. CDR1 and CDR2 (germline): DFQATT, SNEGSKA (reference sequence). This CDR3 is built from 12 residues. CDR3 residues: CSAQGQNTEAFF. CDR3 bases: TGCAGTGCCCAGGGACAGAACACTGAAGCTTTCTTT.

The rearrangement joins TRBV12-3 or TRBV12-4 to TRBJ1-2; weak D call: TRBD1 (5 bases). V lost 2 bases to trimming and J lost 3 bases, with 10 bases between them. This CDR3 has 14 amino acids. CDR3 protein: CASSLSGPDYGYTF. CDR3 sequence (DNA): TGTGCCAGCAGTTTATCAGGGCCGGACTATGGCTACACCTTC.

The chain uses TRBV6-5 and TRBJ1-1, with D perhaps matching TRBD1 (5 bases). The CDR3 extends over 15 amino acids. The germline V and J ends were trimmed by 2 bases and 5 bases, with 15 bases remaining between them. Germline V lookup: CDR1 MNHEY, CDR2 SVGAGI. In DNA, the CDR3 is TGTGCCAGCAGTTACCCCCTGGGGGGAAGGACTGAAGCTTTCTTT. Amino acid sequence: CASSYPLGGRTEAFF.

The chain combines TRBV29-1 with TRBJ2-1, with D possibly TRBD1 on 6 matching bases. This CDR3 comprises 14 residues. The germline V gene has CDR1 SQVTM and CDR2 ANQGSEA. The ends were cut back, 2 bases at V and 4 bases at J, with 12 bases in the middle. The CDR3: CSVETVGQYNEQFF. The CDR3 DNA sequence: TGCAGCGTTGAAACAGTGGGACAATACAATGAGCAGTTCTTC.

This clonotype came up a few times. The chain combines TRBV3-1 with TRBJ1-2, with 8 bases aligning to TRBD1. The V and J ends lost 4 bases and 4 bases, in that order; junction bases with no gene match: 5. Germline V lookup: CDR1 LGHDT, CDR2 YNNKEL (reference sequence). The CDR3 length is 14 residues. CDR3 protein: CASSRGQGGYGYTF. Written as DNA, the CDR3 is TGTGCCAGCAGCCGTGGACAGGGCGGCTATGGCTACACCTTC.

As concerns this clonotype: A much larger clone differs by one base, so this may be a read error. J is TRBJ2-5 and V is TRBV9, with D possibly being TRBD1 (6 bases). The end of the DNA aligns better with TRBJ2-1, so the J call may be wrong. The CDR3 extends over 15 amino acids. Germline loops: CDR1 SGDLS, CDR2 YYNGEE. The CDR3 protein is CASSVGTVGQETQFF. The CDR3 bases are TGTGCCAGCAGCGTAGGGACAGTGGGCCAAGAGACCCAGTTCTTC.

This rearrangement joins TRBV7-2 to TRBJ2-3, with 7 positions matching TRBD1. The CDR3 is 14 amino acids. V shed 4 bases, J shed 6 bases, and the junction held 7 bases outside the gene matches. Germline V gives CDR1 SGHTA, CDR2 FQGNSA. CDR3 DNA: TGTGCCAGCAGCTCGGACAGGTCGTTGGATACGCAGTATTTT. This gives the protein CASSSDRSLDTQYF.

This clonotype occurred a few times. V and J are TRBV6-2 or TRBV6-3 and TRBJ2-7; 7 nucleotides agree with TRBD2. Germline values: CDR1 MNHEY, CDR2 SVGEGT. Losses at the gene ends were 2 bases for V and 3 bases for J; bases not matched to a gene: 10. This CDR3 is built from 16 residues. In DNA form, the CDR3 reads TGTGCCAGCAGTTACCCCGACGGGGGGACCCACTACGAGCAGTACTTC. This encodes CASSYPDGGTHYEQYF.

This clonotype was picked up a small number of times. The rearrangement uses TRBV20-1 and TRBJ1-2; 9 bases fit TRBD1. Germline CDR1 and CDR2: DFQATT and SNEGSKA (reference sequence). V trimming: 0 bases; J trimming: 8 bases; junction bases outside the gene matches: 19. This CDR3 has 18 residues. The CDR3 region has the DNA TGCAGTGCTAGAGAAGTAGTAAGGGACAGGGAATTAATCGGGGGCTACACCTTC. It yields the protein CSAREVVRDRELIGGYTF.

The chain has TRBV5-1 and TRBJ2-1; 10 bases are a match to TRBD2. The CDR3 extends over 15 amino acids. The V and J ends lost 4 bases and 6 bases, in that order; junction bases with no gene match: 7. Germline-derived CDR1 and CDR2 are SGHRS and YFSETQ. The CDR3 spells CASSQWTSGFNEQFF. For the CDR3, the DNA is TGCGCCAGCAGCCAATGGACTAGCGGATTCAATGAGCAGTTCTTC.

This clonotype appeared a few times. The chain recombines TRBV14 with TRBJ2-3, with D hard to call. From germline, CDR1 is SGHDN and CDR2 FVKESK. The CDR3 has 12 amino acids. V was trimmed by 1 base and J by 7 bases, leaving 6 bases between them. In DNA, the CDR3 is TGTGCCAGCAGCCAAGTAAGCCATACGCAGTATTTT. This sequence encodes CASSQVSHTQYF.

This clonotype has just a few counts. The V call is TRBV29-1, the J call TRBJ2-5, with D tentatively TRBD1 (7 bases). The germline CDR1 and CDR2 sequences are SQVTM and ANQGSEA. CDR3 size: 13 residues. Deletions cut 4 bases from V and 5 bases from J, with 14 bases between. CDR3 sequence reads: CSVASQGGETQYF. CDR3 in DNA: TGCAGCGTTGCATCTCAGGGGGGTGAGACCCAGTACTTC. Supplemented by reference TRBV29-1 and TRBJ2-5, the full variable domain reads SAVISQKPSRDICQRGTSLTIQCQVDSQVTMMFWYRQQPGQSLTLIATANQGSEATYESGFVIDKFPISRPNLTFSTLTVSNMSPEDSSIYLCSVASQGGETQYFGPGTRLLVL.

This clonotype was picked up a small number of times. V is TRBV7-2 and J is TRBJ1-1, with D uncertain. Trimming cost V 1 base and J 1 base, with 7 bases left between them. Germline values: CDR1 SGHTA, CDR2 FQGNSA. The CDR3 is 14 amino acids. CDR3 region: CASSLEPENTEAFF. CDR3 nucleotides: TGTGCCAGCAGCTTAGAGCCAGAGAACACTGAAGCTTTCTTT.

The J gene is TRBJ1-2, the V gene TRBV4-1; 9 positions agree with TRBD1. CDR3 size: 15 residues. Germline V gene lookup returns CDR1 MGHRA and CDR2 YSYEKL. Trimming cost V 0 bases and J 5 bases; bases outside gene matches: 4. The CDR3 region has the DNA TGCGCCAGCAGCCAAGAAGGGACAGGGACGTATGGCTACACCTTC. Translated, it gives CASSQEGTGTYGYTF.

This clonotype was observed a few times. Possible read error: a much larger clone is one base away. The chain uses TRBV18 and TRBJ1-2; no reliable D call. Germline V gene sequence: CDR1 KGHSH, CDR2 LQKENI. CDR3 size: 12 residues. In nucleotides, the CDR3 is TGTGCCAGCGCACCTACGGCCTATGGCTACACCTTC. Encoded protein: CASAPTAYGYTF. The whole variable domain, filled in from reference TRBV18 and TRBJ1-2, reads NAGVMQNPRHLVRRRGQEARLRCSPMKGHSHVYWYRQLPEEGLKFMVYLQKENIIDESGMPKERFSAEFPKEGPSILRIQQVVRGDSAAYFCASAPTAYGYTFGSGTRLTVV.

This clonotype has at least ten counts. This chain links TRBV4-1 with TRBJ2-5; D unclear. Germline values: CDR1 MGHRA, CDR2 YSYEKL. Trimming cost V 4 bases and J 4 bases, with 10 bases left between them. The CDR3 consists of 13 residues. The CDR3 is CASSPMGLETQYF. CDR3 DNA: TGCGCCAGCAGCCCCATGGGGTTAGAGACCCAGTACTTC.

The rearrangement links TRBV2 to TRBJ1-5; D remains ambiguous. Germline V lookup: CDR1 SNHLY, CDR2 FYNNEI. This CDR3 contains 13 residues. The V and J ends lost 11 bases and 3 bases respectively, with 14 bases between them. The CDR3 coding sequence is TGTGCCTCCCACCGGGCCCACAATCAGCCCCAGCATTTT. Its protein product is CASHRAHNQPQHF.